The T cell receptor (beta chain) under discussion was sequenced for a study of T cells after yellow fever vaccination. This clonotype has a single count. CDR1 and CDR2 from the germline V gene are SGHTA and FQGNSA. Trimming left V 6 bases short and J 8 bases short, with 13 bases between. The CDR3 extends over 13 amino acids. TCRdb redid the calling of the 5' RACE reads with MiXCR, one entry per CDR3 protein. The sample lists hundreds of thousands of distinct CDR3 sequences, roughly an eighth occurring once. V gene TRBV7-2 combines with J gene TRBJ2-2; TRBD2 might be the D (6 bases). Sequenced here: PBMCs, sampled on the day of the yellow fever booster vaccination. The source of this sequence is a man aged 25-45 years who received the YFV17D yellow fever vaccine. The CDR3 is CASRRLVGGELFF. Here the CDR3 DNA reads TGTGCCAGCAGGAGACTAGTTGGTGGGGAGCTGTTTTTT.